This T cell receptor (beta chain) was profiled in a study of T cell changes during pregnancy in multiple sclerosis. TCRdb keeps only in-frame clones here, not all; method: immunoSEQ multiplex PCR. Of roughly 35,000 clones listed, 92% are singletons. This clone was found once. The CDR3 contains 14 residues. The germline V and J ends were trimmed by 1 base and 4 bases, with 8 bases remaining between them. Germline V gene data show CDR1 as SGHNT and CDR2 as YENEEA. The material sequenced was CD4+ T cells from peripheral blood mononuclear cells, taken after pregnancy. The TCR was taken from a female donor with multiple sclerosis, enrolled in a pregnancy study. The V call is TRBV11-3, the J call TRBJ2-1; D might be TRBD2 (6 bases). The CDR3 loop is CASSLGGEYNEQFF. The CDR3 DNA reads as TGTGCCAGCAGCTTAGGGGGGGAATACAATGAGCAGTTCTTC.